The next 8 T cell receptor beta chains were all read from a single sample in a study of neoadjuvant anti-PD-1 for oral cavity cancer (dated by TCRdb to about 2021). The time point tag for this specimen amounts to: before neoadjuvant nivolumab. Library preparation was by the immunoSEQ multiplex PCR assay. Entries here come from immuneACCESS through TCRdb and include only in-frame sequences with V and J called. Some clones fail to appear in such tables; in the studies checked, an unresolved V gene covers under half of the shortfall, and the cause of the remainder is unknown. The sample includes around 60,000 clones, with more than 65% observed a single time. The ten largest clones represent 2.6% of the sample. The sample in question was PBMCs, obtained before nivolumab (anti-PD-1) treatment. Source of these receptors: a person aged 35 to 85 with oral cavity squamous cell carcinoma.

This chain uses TRBV10-3 with TRBJ2-7; TRBD1 aligns across 8 bases. CDR3 length: 15 residues. Trimming at V came to 2 bases and at J to 0 bases, leaving 3 bases not matched to a gene. Germline V gives CDR1 ENHRY, CDR2 SYGVKD. The CDR3 DNA follows: TGTGCCATCAGTGAGCCGGGACAGGACTCCTACGAGCAGTACTTC. Translated: CAISEPGQDSYEQYF.

The chain joins TRBV7-8 to TRBJ2-7; 7 nucleotides agree with TRBD1. This CDR3 has 15 residues. Germline CDR1 is SGHVS and CDR2 is FQNEAQ. Trimming cost V 0 bases and J 5 bases; bases outside gene matches: 7. CDR3 loop: CASSLAGQGVHEQYF. In DNA, the CDR3 is TGTGCCAGCAGCTTAGCCGGGCAGGGGGTCCACGAGCAGTACTTC.

This clone has a single count. The V call is TRBV7-3, the J call TRBJ1-5, with D hard to call. The ends were cut back, 5 bases at V and 1 base at J, with 12 bases in the middle. Looked up from germline, CDR1 is SGHTA and CDR2 is FQGTGA. The CDR3 totals 15 residues. The CDR3 nucleotides are TGTGCCAGCAGCCCTGTGGGTGGGAGCAATCAGCCCCAGCATTTT. As protein: CASSPVGGSNQPQHF.

The chain employs TRBV2 and TRBJ2-3; D remains unclear. The CDR3 has 11 amino acids. Germline CDR1 and CDR2: SNHLY and FYNNEI. Trimming stripped 6 bases from V and 8 bases from J, with 9 bases between. This CDR3 is CASSARATQYF. CDR3 DNA: TGTGCCAGCAGCGCCCGAGCTACGCAGTATTTT. The whole variable domain, remainder taken from reference TRBV2 and TRBJ2-3, is EPEVTQTPSHQVTQMGQEVILRCVPISNHLYFYWYRQILGQKVEFLVSFYNNEISEKSEIFDDQFSVERPDGSNFTLKIRSTKLEDSAMYFCASSARATQYFGPGTRLTVL.

This clone came up once. This chain's CDR3 is CASSVGGGPTGELFF. The CDR3 nucleotides read TGCGCCAGCAGTGTGGGGGGAGGCCCGACCGGGGAGCTGTTTTTT. The V gene is TRBV10-2, the J gene TRBJ2-2; D might be TRBD2 (6 bases). The CDR3 spans 15 residues. V was cut by 4 bases and J by 5 bases, with 14 bases left in between. Germline loops: CDR1 WSHSY, CDR2 SAAADI.

This chain connects TRBV11-3 to TRBJ1-3, with unresolved D. Trimming shortened V by 3 bases and J by 0 bases, and 6 bases separated the two germline ends. The V gene's germline CDR1 is SGHNT and CDR2 YENEEA. The CDR3 length is 14 residues. CDR3 nucleotide sequence: TGTGCCAGCAGCTTTAGTGGCTCTGGAAACACCATATATTTT. Its protein product is CASSFSGSGNTIYF.

This chain connects TRBV30 to TRBJ2-1, with 15 nucleotides matching TRBD2. The germline CDR1 and CDR2 sequences are GTSNPN and SVGIG (reference sequence). V shed 5 bases and J 8 bases; nucleotides not matched to a gene: 4. The CDR3 covers 14 residues. The CDR3 spells CAWGTSGRLDEQFF. Here the CDR3 DNA reads TGTGCCTGGGGGACTAGCGGGAGGTTAGATGAGCAGTTCTTC.

The chain's CDR3 is CASSLGRGRQPQHF. Here the CDR3 DNA reads TGTGCCAGCAGTTTAGGACGGGGCCGGCAGCCCCAGCATTTT. The V call is TRBV28, the J call TRBJ1-5; D might be TRBD1 (5 bases). CDR3 length: 14 amino acids. The germline V gene encodes CDR1 MDHEN and CDR2 SYDVKM. V shed 2 bases and J shed 7 bases, with 12 bases lying between them.